This T cell receptor (beta chain) was recorded in a study of OX40 agonist ivuxolimab in advanced cancers. Of note for this clone: Its target is unknown.

Clones were sequenced by immunoSEQ multiplex PCR, and TCRdb holds only the in-frame ones, with some missing. The sample yields under 35,000 clones, around 85% seen once. Blood got drawn at baseline, again on cycle 4 day 1, and then on cycle 7 day 1. Regarding the study as a whole: Dosing at 0.1 to 3.0 mg/kg was accompanied by clonal expansion of CD4+ and CD8+ blood T cells by week 6.

This TCR derives from an adult with an advanced solid tumor such as melanoma, head and neck, liver or kidney cancer. The specimen was CD4+ or CD8+ T cells sorted from blood, collected in a trial of the OX40 agonist ivuxolimab.

As DNA, the CDR3 is TGTGCCAGCAGCACCCCAGGGGAAGAAAACTATGGCTACACCTTC. Translating it yields CASSTPGEENYGYTF. The chain carries TRBV13 and TRBJ1-2; perhaps TRBD1 as D (6 bases). The CDR3 sequence is 15 residues long. Trimming took off 5 bases at V and 2 bases at J, with 15 bases between the two ends. Germline values: CDR1 PRHDT, CDR2 FYEKMQ (reference sequence).